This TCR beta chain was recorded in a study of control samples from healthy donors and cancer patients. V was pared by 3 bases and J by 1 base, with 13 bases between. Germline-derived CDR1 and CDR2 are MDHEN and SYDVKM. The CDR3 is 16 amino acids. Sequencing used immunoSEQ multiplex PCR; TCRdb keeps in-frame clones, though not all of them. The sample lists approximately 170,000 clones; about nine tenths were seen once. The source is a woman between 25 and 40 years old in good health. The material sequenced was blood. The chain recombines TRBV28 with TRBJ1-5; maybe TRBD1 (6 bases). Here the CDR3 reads CASSFDGGRSNQPQHF. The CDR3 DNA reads TGTGCCAGCAGTTTCGATGGGGGCAGGAGCAATCAGCCCCAGCATTTT.